What follows is one T cell receptor (beta chain) and its context. Its antigen is not identified. Trimming stripped 8 bases from V and 4 bases from J, with 26 bases between. The CDR3 has 16 residues. Germline values: CDR1 DFQATT, CDR2 SNEGSKA (reference sequence). The data were taken from a study of T cells in Graves' hyperthyroidism and ophthalmopathy. The definition of stable Graves' hyperthyroidism was no ophthalmopathy progression within 18 months. Thyroid ultrasound and orbital computed tomography, with clinical symptoms and serum thyroxine and TRAb, informed diagnoses. The study's findings and limits: Blood also held most thyroid clonotypes expanded beyond 0.001.

Authors of the study amplified TCR beta CDR3 regions from RNA transcripts. A set of HTBI primers served as the primers for a first-round RT-PCR of the TCR CDR3. A single record per CDR3 protein comes from TCRdb applying MiXCR to the multiplex PCR reads. The table records around 580,000 distinct CDR3 sequences, 16% of them present only once. The rearrangement links TRBV20-1 to TRBJ2-5, with a possible D match to TRBD2 (7 bases). Sample: blood. This TCR was recovered from a woman between 18 and 29 years old with Graves' hyperthyroidism. CDR3 amino acids: CSSNGGFGGRGETQYF. The CDR3 DNA follows: TGCAGTTCCAACGGGGGGTTCGGGGGCAGGGGAGAGACCCAGTACTTC.